This T cell receptor beta chain emerged from a study of T cells in Graves' hyperthyroidism and ophthalmopathy. Study-wide results and caveats: Progression to ophthalmopathy was predicted a median of 6.5 months early. In the analysis, a 13 V-J model separated ophthalmopathy from stable hyperthyroidism.

Uncontrolled infection, other autoimmune disease, pregnancy or lactation disqualified patients from enrolment. Sampled blood dates from first hyperthyroidism diagnosis, and it precedes any ophthalmopathy symptoms. The sample holds many counts of this clonotype. Its antigen remains unidentified. Amplification of TCR beta CDR3 regions was performed using RNA transcripts as template. Researchers ran a first-round RT-PCR on the TCR CDR3 using the HTBI primer set. TCRdb called the multiplex PCR reads again in MiXCR, with one record for every CDR3 protein. The sample comprises 280,000 or so distinct CDR3 sequences, about 15% of which are singletons, and 30% rests with the top ten. The CDR3 is 13 residues long. Trimming removed 0 bases from V and 5 bases from J, with 7 bases in between. Germline V gives CDR1 MNHEY, CDR2 SVGAGI.

The sequence derives from a woman aged 45-65 years with Graves' hyperthyroidism that later progressed to Graves' ophthalmopathy. Sequenced material: blood. The chain employs TRBV6-5 and TRBJ2-5; D unresolved. In nucleotides, the CDR3 is TGTGCCAGCAGTTACTCGGGCCCCGAGACCCAGTACTTC. This sequence encodes CASSYSGPETQYF.